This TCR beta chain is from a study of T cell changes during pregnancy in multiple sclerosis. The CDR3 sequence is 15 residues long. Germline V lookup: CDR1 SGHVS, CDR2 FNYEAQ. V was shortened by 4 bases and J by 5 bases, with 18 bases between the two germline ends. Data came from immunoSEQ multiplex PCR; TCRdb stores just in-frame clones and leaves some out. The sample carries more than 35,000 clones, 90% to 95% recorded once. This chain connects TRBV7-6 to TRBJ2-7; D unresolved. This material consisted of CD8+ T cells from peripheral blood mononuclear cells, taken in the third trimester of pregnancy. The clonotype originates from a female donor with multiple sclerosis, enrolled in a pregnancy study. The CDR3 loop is CASSSYLGDEDEQYF. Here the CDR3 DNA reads TGTGCCAGCAGCTCATACTTAGGTGATGAGGACGAGCAGTACTTC.